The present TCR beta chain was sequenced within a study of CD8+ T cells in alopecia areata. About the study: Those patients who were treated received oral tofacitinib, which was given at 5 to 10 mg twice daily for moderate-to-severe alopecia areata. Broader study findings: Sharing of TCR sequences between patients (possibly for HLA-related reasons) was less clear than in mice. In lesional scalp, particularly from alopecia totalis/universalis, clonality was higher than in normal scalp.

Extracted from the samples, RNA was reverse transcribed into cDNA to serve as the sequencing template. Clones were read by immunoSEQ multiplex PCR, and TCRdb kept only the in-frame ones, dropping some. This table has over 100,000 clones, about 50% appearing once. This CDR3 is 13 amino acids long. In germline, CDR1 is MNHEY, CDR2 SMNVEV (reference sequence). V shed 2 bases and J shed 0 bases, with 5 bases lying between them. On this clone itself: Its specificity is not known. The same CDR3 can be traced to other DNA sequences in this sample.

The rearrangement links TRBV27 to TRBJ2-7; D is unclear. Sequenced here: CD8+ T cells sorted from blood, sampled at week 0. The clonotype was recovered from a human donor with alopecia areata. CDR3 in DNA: TGTGCCAGCAGTTTAGGCGCCTCCTACGAGCAGTACTTC. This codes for CASSLGASYEQYF.